The text below deals with one T cell receptor beta chain. Its antigen is as yet unknown. The sample belongs to a study of glioma-infiltrating T cells. The wider study: Low-grade gliomas were grade II; glioblastomas were grade IV at initial diagnosis. Study-wide points: Signature shared blood CDR3 motifs were enriched in low-divergence and depleted in high-divergence patients.

TCR alpha and beta CDR3 regions were amplified from RNA using iRepertoire nested multiplex PCR. From the multiplex PCR reads, TCRdb called clonotypes with MiXCR, one entry per CDR3 protein. Altogether around 350,000 distinct CDR3 sequences are present, about 40% being singletons, with the ten largest covering about 12%. Trimming stripped 0 bases from V and 1 base from J, with 15 bases between. The CDR3 sequence is 17 residues long. The receptor comes from a human donor with low-grade glioma or glioblastoma, undergoing nonglioma brain surgery, or in good health (not recorded which). V usage is TRBV12-3 or TRBV12-4 and J usage is TRBJ2-5; D not resolved. Sequenced sample: glioma tissue, nonneoplastic brain tissue, or PBMCs (not recorded which). Here the CDR3 reads CASSLAHGGGAQETQYF. CDR3 nucleotide sequence: TGTGCCAGCAGTTTAGCGCACGGCGGCGGCGCCCAAGAGACCCAGTACTTC.